This T cell receptor beta chain was recorded in a study of Ad26.COV2.S vaccination and SARS-CoV-2 variants. On the study more broadly: Ad26.COV2.S, an intramuscular injection, was given once or twice 56 days apart. Study results and caveats: Overall T cell responses may have been underestimated by the analyses of TCR breadth and depth. The study found similar non-spike TCR breadth in vaccine and placebo recipients.

CDR1 is MNHEY and CDR2 is SVGEGT in the germline V gene. CDR3 length: 13 residues. V was cut by 6 bases and J by 3 bases, with 12 bases left in between. Repertoires were generated with immunoSEQ multiplex PCR, while TCRdb's copy carries only in-frame clones and drops some. The data show 300,000 to 400,000 clones, about 85% seen once. This sample's treatment: some 20 received Ad26.COV2.S at low or high dose, single or two shots; 5 received placebo; per-sample allocation not given. The investigators took samples on day 63 after the first vaccine or placebo injection. Comment on this clone: Its antigen remains unidentified.

The gene calls are TRBV6-2 or TRBV6-3 and TRBJ2-7, with no clear D. Sequenced here: peripheral blood, sampled in a trial of Ad26.COV2.S vaccine versus placebo. The sequence was obtained from a person aged 18-60 years who received the Ad26.COV2.S COVID-19 vaccine or a placebo. The CDR3 DNA sequence: TGTGCCAGCAGCCCAAACAATGGCTACGAGCAGTACTTC. Translating it yields CASSPNNGYEQYF.